This record concerns one T cell receptor beta chain sequence. This CDR3 is 14 amino acids long. V lost 6 bases and J lost 0, with 7 bases in between. Germline V gene data show CDR1 as SGHRS and CDR2 as YFSETQ. The sample comes from a study of blood T cell repertoires in COVID-19. Study as a whole: The analysed material was cDNA or gDNA that came from T cells, B-cell-depleted T cells, or PBMCs.

Generated by immunoSEQ multiplex PCR, the TCRdb table keeps only in-frame clones and is missing some. The top ten hold roughly 1.6% of the sample, which has more than 140,000 clones, approximately 82% seen once. The chain has TRBV5-1 and TRBJ2-6, with D uncertain. The sequence was collected from a human donor in a cohort sampled during active COVID-19. The specimen sequenced was peripheral blood. CDR3 residues: CASTSSSGANVLTF. DNA for the CDR3: TGCGCCAGCACGTCCAGCTCTGGGGCCAACGTCCTGACTTTC.